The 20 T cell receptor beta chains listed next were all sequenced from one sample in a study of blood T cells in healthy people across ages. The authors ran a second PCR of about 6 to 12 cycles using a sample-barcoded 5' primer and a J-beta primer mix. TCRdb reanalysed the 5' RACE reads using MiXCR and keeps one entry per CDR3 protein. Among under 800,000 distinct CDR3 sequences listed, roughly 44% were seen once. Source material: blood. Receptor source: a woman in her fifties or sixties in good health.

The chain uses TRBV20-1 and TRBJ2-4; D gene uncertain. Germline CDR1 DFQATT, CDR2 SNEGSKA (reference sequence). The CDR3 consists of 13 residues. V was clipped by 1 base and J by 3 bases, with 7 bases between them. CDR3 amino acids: CSARGVGKNIQYF. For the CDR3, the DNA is TGCAGTGCTAGAGGGGTTGGCAAAAACATTCAGTACTTC.

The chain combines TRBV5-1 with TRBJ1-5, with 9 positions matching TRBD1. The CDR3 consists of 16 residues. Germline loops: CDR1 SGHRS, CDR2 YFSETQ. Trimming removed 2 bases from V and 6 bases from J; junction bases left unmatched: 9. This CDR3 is CASSFEPGQGFQPQHF. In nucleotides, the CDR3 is TGCGCCAGCAGCTTCGAACCGGGACAGGGATTTCAGCCCCAGCATTTT.

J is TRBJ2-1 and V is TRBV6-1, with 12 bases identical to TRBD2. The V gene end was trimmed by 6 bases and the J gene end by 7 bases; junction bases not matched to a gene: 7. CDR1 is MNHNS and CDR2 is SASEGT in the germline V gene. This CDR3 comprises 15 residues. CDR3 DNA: TGTGCCAGCAGAAGAGGACTAGCGGGGATGAATGAGCAGTTCTTC. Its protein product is CASRRGLAGMNEQFF.

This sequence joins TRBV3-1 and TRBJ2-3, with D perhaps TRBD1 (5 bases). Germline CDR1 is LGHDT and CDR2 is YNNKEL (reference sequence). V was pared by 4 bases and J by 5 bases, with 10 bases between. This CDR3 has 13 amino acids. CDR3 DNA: TGTGCCAGCAGCCGAGCTAGGGGAGATACGCAGTATTTT. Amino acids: CASSRARGDTQYF.

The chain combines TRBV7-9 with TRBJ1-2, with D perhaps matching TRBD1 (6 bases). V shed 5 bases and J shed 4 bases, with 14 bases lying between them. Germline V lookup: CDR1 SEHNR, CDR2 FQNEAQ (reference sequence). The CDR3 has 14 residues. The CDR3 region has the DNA TGTGCCAGCAGCGTACCGCAGGGGTCCTATGGCTACACCTTC. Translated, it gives CASSVPQGSYGYTF. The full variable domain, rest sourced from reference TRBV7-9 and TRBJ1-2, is DTGVSQNPRHKITKRGQNVTFRCDPISEHNRLYWYRQTLGQGPEFLTYFQNEAQLEKSRLLSDRFSAERPKGSFSTLEIQRTEQGDSAMYLCASSVPQGSYGYTFGSGTRLTVV.

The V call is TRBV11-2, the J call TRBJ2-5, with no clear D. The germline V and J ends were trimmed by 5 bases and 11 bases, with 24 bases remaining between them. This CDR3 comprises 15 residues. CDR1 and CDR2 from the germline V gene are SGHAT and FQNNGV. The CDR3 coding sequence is TGTGCCAGCAGCCCTCGACTTGGCGGCTACAATGAGCAGTACTTC. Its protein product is CASSPRLGGYNEQYF.

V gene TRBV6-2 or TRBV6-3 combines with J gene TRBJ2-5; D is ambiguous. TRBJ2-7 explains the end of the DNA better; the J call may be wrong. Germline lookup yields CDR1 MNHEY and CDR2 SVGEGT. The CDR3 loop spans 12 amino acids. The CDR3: CASSLLVREQYF. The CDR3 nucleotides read TGTGCCAGCAGTTTGTTGGTCCGCGAGCAGTACTTC.

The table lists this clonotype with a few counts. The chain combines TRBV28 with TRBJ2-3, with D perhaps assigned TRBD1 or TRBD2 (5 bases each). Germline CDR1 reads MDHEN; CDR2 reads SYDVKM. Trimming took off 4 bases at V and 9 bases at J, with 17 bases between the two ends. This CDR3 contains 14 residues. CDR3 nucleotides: TGTGCCAGCAGTTCCCATCCTAGTGGGGGAACGCAGTATTTT. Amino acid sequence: CASSSHPSGGTQYF. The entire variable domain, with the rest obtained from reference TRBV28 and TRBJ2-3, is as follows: DVKVTQSSRYLVKRTGEKVFLECVQDMDHENMFWYRQDPGLGLRLIYFSYDVKMKEKGDIPEGYSVSREKKERFSLILESASTNQTSMYLCASSSHPSGGTQYFGPGTRLTVL.

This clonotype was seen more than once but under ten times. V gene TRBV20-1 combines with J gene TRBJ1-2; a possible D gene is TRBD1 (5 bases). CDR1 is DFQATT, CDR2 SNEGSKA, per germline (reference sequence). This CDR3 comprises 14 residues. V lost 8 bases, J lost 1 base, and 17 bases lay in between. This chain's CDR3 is CSTFRQSLNYGYTF. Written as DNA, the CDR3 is TGCAGTACATTTAGACAGTCACTTAACTATGGCTACACCTTC.

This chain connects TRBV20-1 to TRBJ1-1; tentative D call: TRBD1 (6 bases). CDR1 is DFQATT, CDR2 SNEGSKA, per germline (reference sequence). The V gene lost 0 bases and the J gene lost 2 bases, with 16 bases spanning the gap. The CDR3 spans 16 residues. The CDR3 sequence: CSARDMGRGGNTEAFF. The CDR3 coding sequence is TGCAGTGCTAGAGACATGGGCAGAGGGGGAAACACTGAAGCTTTCTTT.

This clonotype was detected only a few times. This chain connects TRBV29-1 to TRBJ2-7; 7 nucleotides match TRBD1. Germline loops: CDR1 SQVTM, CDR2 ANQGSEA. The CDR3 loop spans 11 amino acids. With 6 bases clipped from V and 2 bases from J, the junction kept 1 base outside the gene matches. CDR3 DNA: TGCAGCGTAACAGGGGCCTACGAGCAGTACTTC. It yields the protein CSVTGAYEQYF.

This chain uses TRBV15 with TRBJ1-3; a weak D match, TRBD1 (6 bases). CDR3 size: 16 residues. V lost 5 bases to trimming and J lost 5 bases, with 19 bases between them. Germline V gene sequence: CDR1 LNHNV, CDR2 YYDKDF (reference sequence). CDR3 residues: CATSPMAGDVRNTIYF. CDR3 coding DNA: TGTGCCACCAGCCCCATGGCAGGGGACGTGAGAAACACCATATATTTT.

The CDR3 DNA is TGCGCCAGCAGCCAATTAGGACCTAACTATGGCTACACCTTC. It yields the protein CASSQLGPNYGYTF. V is TRBV4-3 and J is TRBJ1-2; D is uncertain. Trimming cost V 2 bases and J 0 bases, with 7 bases left between them. CDR3 size: 14 residues. Germline V lookup: CDR1 LGHNA, CDR2 YSLEER.

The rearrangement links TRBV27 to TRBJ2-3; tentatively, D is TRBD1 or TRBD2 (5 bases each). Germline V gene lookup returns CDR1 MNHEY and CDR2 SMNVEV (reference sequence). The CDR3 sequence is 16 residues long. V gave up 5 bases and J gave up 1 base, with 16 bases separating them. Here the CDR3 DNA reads TGTGCCAGCAGTCTCCGGGACCCAGCTCGCACAGATACGCAGTATTTT. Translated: CASSLRDPARTDTQYF.

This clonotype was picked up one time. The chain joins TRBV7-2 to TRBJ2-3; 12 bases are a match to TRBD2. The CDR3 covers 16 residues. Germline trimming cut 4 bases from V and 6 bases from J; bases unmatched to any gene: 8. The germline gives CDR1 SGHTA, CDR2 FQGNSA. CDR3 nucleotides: TGTGCCAGCAGCTACCCCGCTAGCGGGAGGGCGGATACGCAGTATTTT. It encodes CASSYPASGRADTQYF.

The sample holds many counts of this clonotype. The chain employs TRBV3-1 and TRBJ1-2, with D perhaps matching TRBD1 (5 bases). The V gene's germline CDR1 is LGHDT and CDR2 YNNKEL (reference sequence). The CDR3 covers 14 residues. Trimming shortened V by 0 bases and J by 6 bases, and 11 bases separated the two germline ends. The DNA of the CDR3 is TGTGCCAGCAGCCAAGAGAGCGTAGGGGATGGCTACACCTTC. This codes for CASSQESVGDGYTF.

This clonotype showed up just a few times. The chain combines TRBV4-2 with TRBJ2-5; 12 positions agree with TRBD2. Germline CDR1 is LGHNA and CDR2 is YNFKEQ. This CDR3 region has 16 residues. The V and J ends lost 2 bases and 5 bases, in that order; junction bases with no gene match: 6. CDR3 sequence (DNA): TGTGCCAGCAGCCAAACCCCGACTAGCGGGGGCGAGACCCAGTACTTC. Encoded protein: CASSQTPTSGGETQYF.

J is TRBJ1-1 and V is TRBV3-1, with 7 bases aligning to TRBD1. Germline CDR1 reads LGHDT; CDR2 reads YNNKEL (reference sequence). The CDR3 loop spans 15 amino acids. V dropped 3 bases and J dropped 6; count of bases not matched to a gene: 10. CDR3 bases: TGTGCCAGCAGCCAGACATCACAGGGGTTTCCTGAAGCTTTCTTT. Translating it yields CASSQTSQGFPEAFF.

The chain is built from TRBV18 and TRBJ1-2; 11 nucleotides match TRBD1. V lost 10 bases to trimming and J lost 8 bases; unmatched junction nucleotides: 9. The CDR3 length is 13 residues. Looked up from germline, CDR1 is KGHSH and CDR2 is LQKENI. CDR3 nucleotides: TGTGCCAACGAGCGGACAGGGGGCAACGGCTACACCTTC. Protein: CANERTGGNGYTF. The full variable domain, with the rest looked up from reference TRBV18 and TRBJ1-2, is NAGVMQNPRHLVRRRGQEARLRCSPMKGHSHVYWYRQLPEEGLKFMVYLQKENIIDESGMPKERFSAEFPKEGPSILRIQQVVRGDSAAYFCANERTGGNGYTFGSGTRLTVV.

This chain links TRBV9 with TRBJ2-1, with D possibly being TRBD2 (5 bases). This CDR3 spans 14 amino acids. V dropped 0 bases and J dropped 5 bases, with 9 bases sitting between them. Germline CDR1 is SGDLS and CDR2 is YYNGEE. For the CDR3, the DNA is TGTGCCAGCAGCGTAGGAGCGGAGAACAATGAGCAGTTCTTC. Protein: CASSVGAENNEQFF.